Listed below are T cell receptor beta chains from one sample, sequenced in a study of memory CD8 T cells in hepatitis C reinfection. Libraries were prepared by immunoSEQ multiplex PCR; TCRdb keeps only in-frame clonotypes and omits some of them. The table lists approximately 49,000 clones, roughly nine tenths of them singletons. Sequenced sample: naive CD8+ T cells sorted from blood. These receptors all stem from a man between 18 and 35 years old with hepatitis C virus infection. Each CDR3 is given with its conserved first and last residue. Size values are once, few and many counts, or a class for expanded clones, and some rows have none.

clone size | V gene | CDR3 protein
- | TRBV7-9 | CASSLGGRGFNEQFF
- | TRBV6-1 | CASSELVEGTGTPTYEQYF
- | TRBV4-1 | CASSLRFPQRETQYF
- | TRBV19 | CASSIEGGSGANVLTF
- | TRBV29-1 | CSSTGTRNNEQFF
once | TRBV27 | CASSSGGQGDGYTF
- | TRBV14 | CASSLLAATPLNTEAFF
- | TRBV19 | CASSPLTETNYGYTF
- | TRBV4-1 | CASSQVTFQGIQYF
- | TRBV19 | CASSMSGTADQPQHF
- | TRBV5-8 | CASSPTDDLYGYTF
once | TRBV5-6 | CASSYLAGVKTQYF
- | TRBV7-3 | CASSLLGQPGEKLFF
- | TRBV6-5 | CASSYSNTLTDTQYF
once | TRBV6-5 | CASSHGQAANEKLFF
- | TRBV6-5 | CASSYGGVAEAFF
- | TRBV4-1 | CASSQDVSLTEAFF
- | TRBV6-5 | CASAYRVSDTQYF
- | TRBV30 | CAWSVLSAGAGELFF
- | TRBV27 | CASSLSIVEQFF